The clone carrying this TCR beta chain showed up just a few times. Its antigen is as yet unknown. One end of the junction varies from germline; a read error may be responsible. These data come from a study of Graves' ophthalmopathy and Graves' hyperthyroidism. The overall study: The collection of peripheral blood took place at initial diagnosis, before any treatment.

Moderate-to-severe activity, CAS ≥3, NOSPECS ≥4 and duration under 3 months were recorded for donors with ophthalmopathy. Someone took the PBMCs out of more than 9 ml of fresh peripheral blood. This CDR3 spans 16 amino acids. The germline V gene has CDR1 SSHAT and CDR2 FNYEAQ (reference sequence). Whole-study results and caveats: Blood contained most expanded thyroid clonotypes exceeding 0.001 frequency.

RNA transcripts were the template, and TCR beta CDR3 regions were amplified from them. Amplification began with first-round RT-PCR using HTBI primers, then second-round multiplex PCR was performed. TCRdb analysed the multiplex PCR reads with MiXCR anew, one entry per CDR3 protein. The repertoire holds 230,000 or so distinct CDR3 sequences, with 40% to 50% as singletons. The clonotype originates from an adult man with Graves' ophthalmopathy. Sequencing used peripheral blood. This chain joins TRBV7-7 and TRBJ2-5; tentatively, D is TRBD2 (6 bases). The CDR3 protein is CASSLGGVIGGETQYF. The CDR3 DNA sequence: TGTGCTAGCAGCTTAGGAGGGGTCATTGGAGGCGAGACCCAGTACTTC.